This TCR beta chain is from a study of CD8 T cells in Susac syndrome. Reverse transcription of 0.5 to 1 ug RNA was performed with random hexamers. By means of immunoSEQ multiplex PCR, TCR beta CDR3 spanning 54 Vbeta and 13 Jbeta underwent amplification. MiXCR, applied by TCRdb to the immunoSEQ multiplex PCR reads, yields one record per CDR3 protein. The table shows 150,000 to 200,000 distinct CDR3 sequences, with approximately 95% occurring only once. The individuals used as controls were healthy donors who had been matched for both age and sex. CDR1 and CDR2 (germline): DFQATT, SNEGSKA (reference sequence). The CDR3 extends over 14 amino acids. V was trimmed by 0 bases and J by 1 base, leaving 9 bases between them.

This clonotype originated in a human donor in good health. The chain recombines TRBV20-1 with TRBJ2-5; either TRBD1 or TRBD2 may supply D (5 bases each). Sequenced: CD4+ T cells from PBMCs. In DNA, the CDR3 is TGCAGTGCTAGAGATGGGGGAATCCAAGAGACCCAGTACTTC. Translated, it gives CSARDGGIQETQYF.